Each of the 2 T cell receptor beta chains below was sequenced from the same sample in a study of breast tumors, draining lymph nodes, adjacent tissues. TCRdb re-called the multiplex PCR reads with MiXCR, one entry per CDR3 protein. The sample lists 85,000 to 130,000 distinct CDR3 sequences, around 21% occurring once. The lymph nodes were axillary draining lymph nodes from breast cancer patients. The material sequenced was axillary lymph node tissue. The receptors were gathered from a female donor with breast cancer. Some clones in this sample may be carry-over from other donors' samples.

This clonotype was observed at least ten times. The genes are TRBV2 and TRBJ1-6; no clear D. CDR3 length equals 15 residues. With 2 bases removed from V and 9 bases from J, the gap between germline ends came to 14 bases. CDR1 is SNHLY, CDR2 FYNNEI, per germline. The CDR3 DNA follows: TGTGCCAGCAGTGAAAGAACAGTTCTCTTTTCACCCCTCCACTTT. It is translated as CASSERTVLFSPLHF.

This sequence joins TRBV3-1 and TRBJ2-5; 7 nucleotides match TRBD1. The CDR3 spans 15 residues. The junction had 7 bases not matched to a gene; V was cut back by 4 bases and J by 2 bases. Germline CDR1 reads LGHDT; CDR2 reads YNNKEL (reference sequence). The CDR3 nucleotides are TGTGCCAGCAGCCCCGACAGGGTGGGTCAAGAGACCCAGTACTTC. Its protein product is CASSPDRVGQETQYF.